The 13 T cell receptor beta chains reported below all come from one sample, sequenced in a study of blood T cell repertoires in COVID-19. Repertoires were generated with immunoSEQ multiplex PCR, while TCRdb's copy carries only in-frame clones and drops some. The sample includes around 49,000 clones, around 92% seen only once; the top ten take roughly 2%. The source material was peripheral blood. The receptors derive from a human donor in a cohort sampled during active COVID-19.

The rearrangement joins TRBV11-1 to TRBJ1-3, with D unclear. The CDR3 spans 13 residues. Trimming removed 10 bases at V and 3 bases at J, with 13 bases between. Germline V CDR1 and CDR2: SGHAT, FQDESV (reference sequence). The CDR3 here is CATPGLDGNTIYF. CDR3 in DNA: TGTGCCACCCCAGGACTGGATGGAAACACCATATATTTT. Full variable domain (outside the CDR3, taken from reference TRBV11-1 and TRBJ1-3): EAEVAQSPRYKITEKSQAVAFWCDPISGHATLYWYRQILGQGPELLVQFQDESVVDDSQLPKDRFSAERLKGVDSTLKIQPAELGDSAMYLCATPGLDGNTIYFGEGSWLTVV.

The chain carries TRBV18 and TRBJ1-6; 8 bases line up with TRBD1. This CDR3 is built from 18 residues. With 3 bases clipped from V and 7 bases from J, the junction kept 14 bases outside the gene matches. In germline, CDR1 is KGHSH, CDR2 LQKENI. CDR3 region: CASSPFSDRGPTNSPLHF. The CDR3 DNA reads as TGTGCCAGCTCACCCTTCTCTGACAGGGGCCCGACCAATTCACCCCTCCACTTT.

V is TRBV28 and J is TRBJ1-6, with 8 positions matching TRBD1. Germline V CDR1 and CDR2: MDHEN, SYDVKM. This CDR3 has 16 amino acids. V lost 2 bases, J lost 1 base, and 1 base stayed unmatched. CDR3 region: CASSLQGASYNSPLHF. Here the CDR3 DNA reads TGTGCCAGCAGTTTACAGGGGGCGTCCTATAATTCACCCCTCCACTTT.

The rearrangement links TRBV5-4 to TRBJ2-5; 7 positions match TRBD1. Germline V gene data show CDR1 as SGHNT and CDR2 as YYREEE (reference sequence). The CDR3 loop spans 14 amino acids. V trimming: 3 bases; J trimming: 5 bases; junction bases outside the gene matches: 7. The chain's CDR3 is CASSYQTGSETQYF. The CDR3 DNA reads as TGTGCCAGCAGCTACCAGACAGGGTCGGAGACCCAGTACTTC.

The chain links TRBV7-6 to TRBJ1-4, with D possibly matching TRBD1 (6 bases). The CDR3 covers 14 residues. V was pared by 5 bases and J by 4 bases, with 11 bases between. Germline values: CDR1 SGHVS, CDR2 FNYEAQ. CDR3 region: CASSPRTDNEKLFF. CDR3 DNA: TGTGCCAGCAGCCCCCGGACAGATAATGAAAAACTGTTTTTT.

In this sample, this clone turned up a few times. Within the sample, other DNA sequences also encode this same CDR3. V and J are TRBV9 and TRBJ2-1; D is unresolved. The CDR3 is made up of 13 amino acids. Trimming pared 0 bases from V and 4 bases from J, leaving 5 bases between. Germline V lookup: CDR1 SGDLS, CDR2 YYNGEE. The CDR3 region is CASSVGQYNEQFF. In DNA, the CDR3 is TGTGCCAGCAGCGTAGGGCAATACAATGAGCAGTTCTTC.

This sequence joins TRBV2 and TRBJ2-7, with 9 nucleotides matching TRBD2. The germline gives CDR1 SNHLY, CDR2 FYNNEI. The CDR3 sequence is 15 residues long. V gave up 4 bases and J gave up 7 bases; unmatched junction bases: 11. The CDR3 here is CASSGTPGLAWEQYF. CDR3 DNA: TGTGCCAGCAGTGGGACGCCGGGACTAGCTTGGGAGCAGTACTTC.

V is TRBV6-5 and J is TRBJ1-4; weak D call: TRBD1 (5 bases). Germline V gene data show CDR1 as MNHEY and CDR2 as SVGAGI. V shed 2 bases and J shed 12 bases, with 13 bases lying between them. The CDR3 has 13 amino acids. CDR3 coding DNA: TGTGCCAGCAGTTACGCCCTCAGGGAAGAACTGTTTTTT. It specifies CASSYALREELFF.

V is TRBV6-7 and J is TRBJ2-5, with D tentatively TRBD2 (6 bases). TRBV6-7 is an open reading frame, and its role is uncertain. This CDR3 comprises 18 residues. Trimming left V 0 bases short and J 5 bases short, with 22 bases between. CDR3 in amino acids: CASSYSARDSPIVETQYF. CDR3 bases: TGTGCCAGCAGTTACTCGGCTCGGGACTCGCCAATTGTGGAGACCCAGTACTTC.

The J gene is TRBJ1-1, the V gene TRBV19; D is perhaps TRBD1 (5 bases). Germline CDR1 and CDR2: LNHDA and SQIVND (reference sequence). The V and J ends lost 7 bases and 0 bases respectively, with 18 bases between them. This CDR3 comprises 16 residues. In DNA, the CDR3 is TGTGCCAGTATCCCTAGGGTCCGGGGGATGAACACTGAAGCTTTCTTT. This translates into CASIPRVRGMNTEAFF.

The rearrangement joins TRBV18 to TRBJ2-5; 7 positions agree with TRBD1. The CDR3 is 15 amino acids. Looked up from germline, CDR1 is KGHSH and CDR2 is LQKENI. Trimming cost V 2 bases and J 5 bases; bases outside gene matches: 8. CDR3 amino acids: CASSPTTAQGETQYF. The CDR3 DNA follows: TGTGCCAGCTCACCAACAACTGCACAGGGGGAGACCCAGTACTTC. Full variable domain (missing parts from reference TRBV18 and TRBJ2-5): NAGVMQNPRHLVRRRGQEARLRCSPMKGHSHVYWYRQLPEEGLKFMVYLQKENIIDESGMPKERFSAEFPKEGPSILRIQQVVRGDSAAYFCASSPTTAQGETQYFGPGTRLLVL.

V gene TRBV6-2 or TRBV6-3 combines with J gene TRBJ1-2, with 7 bases aligning to TRBD1. The ends lost 6 bases at V and 2 bases at J; junction bases unmatched: 6. The CDR3 extends over 14 amino acids. The germline CDR1 and CDR2 sequences are MNHEY and SVGEGT. The CDR3 DNA reads TGTGCCAGCAGCCACGGGACAGCGAACTATGGCTACACCTTC. It codes for CASSHGTANYGYTF.

The V gene is TRBV7-2, the J gene TRBJ2-6; 7 nucleotides match TRBD1. The ends lost 5 bases at V and 4 bases at J; junction bases unmatched: 5. The CDR3 contains 15 residues. Germline V gene lookup returns CDR1 SGHTA and CDR2 FQGNSA. This chain's CDR3 is CASSQTGTGANVLTF. CDR3 DNA: TGTGCCAGCAGCCAGACAGGGACAGGGGCCAACGTCCTGACTTTC.